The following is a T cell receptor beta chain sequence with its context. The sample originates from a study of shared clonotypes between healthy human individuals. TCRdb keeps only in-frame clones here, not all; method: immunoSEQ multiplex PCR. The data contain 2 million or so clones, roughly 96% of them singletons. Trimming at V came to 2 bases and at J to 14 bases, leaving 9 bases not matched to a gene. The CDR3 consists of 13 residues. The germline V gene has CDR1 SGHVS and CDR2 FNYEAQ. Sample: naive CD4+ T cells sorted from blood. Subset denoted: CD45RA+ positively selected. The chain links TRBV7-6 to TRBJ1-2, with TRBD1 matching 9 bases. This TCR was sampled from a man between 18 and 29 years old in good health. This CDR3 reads CASSLRDREGPTF. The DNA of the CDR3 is TGTGCCAGCAGCTTAAGGGACAGGGAGGGTCCGACCTTC.